One sample yielded the 23 T cell receptor beta chains listed below, sequenced in a study of blood T cell repertoires in COVID-19. TCRdb's copy holds only in-frame clones and misses some; the assay was immunoSEQ multiplex PCR. The sample consists of a few hundred thousand clones, around four fifths of them appearing once. The specimen sequenced was PBMCs or T cells enriched from blood (not recorded which). The receptor source for this set is a woman between 45 and 60 years old who had recovered from COVID-19.

This clone was seen more than once but under ten times. The chain has TRBV19 and TRBJ1-1; tentative D call: TRBD1 (6 bases). Germline V lookup: CDR1 LNHDA, CDR2 SQIVND (reference sequence). V was pared by 2 bases and J by 0 bases, with 7 bases between. This CDR3 is built from 14 residues. For the CDR3, the DNA is TGTGCCAGTAGTATAACAGGGTTGAACACTGAAGCTTTCTTT. Encoded protein: CASSITGLNTEAFF.

This chain uses TRBV9 with TRBJ2-3; the D is unclear. Per germline, CDR1 SGDLS and CDR2 YYNGEE. This CDR3 contains 13 residues. V was cut by 1 base and J by 3 bases, with 6 bases left in between. The DNA for the CDR3 is TGTGCCAGCAGCGTATTAGTGACAGATACGCAGTATTTT. It translates to CASSVLVTDTQYF.

This clone came up a few times. The chain carries TRBV4-1 and TRBJ2-2; no clear D. This CDR3 is 13 amino acids long. Germline values: CDR1 MGHRA, CDR2 YSYEKL. Deletions cut 4 bases from V and 1 base from J, with 4 bases between. CDR3 coding DNA: TGCGCCAGCAGCCTAATGAACACCGGGGAGCTGTTTTTT. Encoded protein: CASSLMNTGELFF.

The V and J genes are TRBV7-3 and TRBJ1-1; D is ambiguous. Germline lookup yields CDR1 SGHTA and CDR2 FQGTGA. The germline V and J ends were trimmed by 5 bases and 1 base, with 5 bases remaining between them. The CDR3 is 12 amino acids. CDR3 coding DNA: TGTGCCAGCAGCGCCGGGAACACTGAAGCTTTCTTT. Protein sequence: CASSAGNTEAFF.

This chain joins TRBV21-1 and TRBJ2-5; the table's D gene call, TRBD1, was not cross checked with the DNA. TRBV21-1 counts as a pseudogene. This CDR3 has 14 amino acids. CDR3 residues: CASSKPGQGETQYF. Here the CDR3 DNA reads TGTGCCAGCAGCAAACCGGGACAGGGAGAGACCCAGTACTTC.

This clone was seen a handful of times. J is TRBJ2-2 and V is TRBV25-1; D is ambiguous. V was trimmed by 0 bases and J by 0 bases, leaving 14 bases between them. The CDR3 sequence is 18 residues long. Looked up from germline, CDR1 is MGHDK and CDR2 is SYGVNS. This chain's CDR3 is CASSEYTTDIANTGELFF. In DNA, the CDR3 is TGTGCCAGCAGTGAATATACAACAGACATCGCGAACACCGGGGAGCTGTTTTTT.

The chain uses TRBV6-4 and TRBJ2-1, with 7 bases identical to TRBD2. Germline CDR1 reads MRHNA; CDR2 reads SNTAGT. The CDR3 totals 13 residues. V lost 4 bases and J lost 11; bases outside the gene matches: 8. The CDR3 DNA is TGTGCCAGCAGTGTTACTGTACTAGCGAAGCAGTTCTTC. Amino acids: CASSVTVLAKQFF.

V gene TRBV7-3 combines with J gene TRBJ2-2; 7 nucleotides align to TRBD1. In germline, CDR1 is SGHTA, CDR2 FQGTGA. This CDR3 is built from 14 residues. Trimming cost V 2 bases and J 3 bases; bases outside gene matches: 0. CDR3 sequence (DNA): TGTGCCAGCAGCTTACAGGGGGACACCGGGGAGCTGTTTTTT. It codes for CASSLQGDTGELFF.

This chain uses TRBV7-2 with TRBJ1-2; 11 bases fit TRBD1. The CDR3 extends over 15 amino acids. Trimming cost V 5 bases and J 6 bases; bases outside gene matches: 8. CDR1 is SGHTA, CDR2 FQGNSA, per germline. The CDR3 loop is CASSPGTGGRDGYTF. Written as DNA, the CDR3 is TGTGCCAGCAGCCCCGGGACAGGGGGGAGGGATGGCTACACCTTC.

The sample holds a few counts of this clone. The rearrangement uses TRBV28 and TRBJ1-2; D unclear. The CDR3 has 13 residues. Germline lookup yields CDR1 MDHEN and CDR2 SYDVKM. Between the trimmed V and J ends, which lost 7 bases and 4 bases, there was a span of 13 bases. The CDR3 sequence is CASMGIYPYGYTF. The CDR3 region has the DNA TGTGCCAGCATGGGCATATATCCCTATGGCTACACCTTC.

The chain couples TRBV11-2 to TRBJ1-1, with 7 nucleotides matching TRBD1. Germline trimming cut 5 bases from V and 11 bases from J; bases unmatched to any gene: 14. CDR3 length equals 14 residues. The germline CDR1 and CDR2 sequences are SGHAT and FQNNGV. The CDR3 protein is CASSQGEQGGGAFF. CDR3 bases: TGTGCCAGCAGCCAGGGGGAACAGGGCGGCGGGGCTTTCTTT.

The sample holds a few counts of this clone. The chain recombines TRBV6-5 with TRBJ1-2; a weak D match, TRBD1 (5 bases). Germline CDR1 and CDR2: MNHEY and SVGAGI. The V end was cut by 4 bases, the J end by 8 bases, with 11 bases between. The CDR3 runs 12 residues. This CDR3 is CASSSGGGGYTF. DNA of the CDR3: TGTGCCAGCAGTTCGGGGGGGGGAGGCTACACCTTC.

CDR3 protein: CASSYGQGAYEQYF. The CDR3 bases are TGCGCCAGCAGCTACGGACAGGGAGCCTACGAGCAGTACTTC. The rearrangement links TRBV5-1 to TRBJ2-7; TRBD1 aligns across 8 bases. Germline V gives CDR1 SGHRS, CDR2 YFSETQ. The J segment lost 2 bases and the V segment lost 3 bases, leaving 4 bases of the junction unmatched. This CDR3 is built from 14 residues. The complete variable domain, with remaining parts taken from reference TRBV5-1 and TRBJ2-7, reads KAGVTQTPRYLIKTRGQQVTLSCSPISGHRSVSWYQQTPGQGLQFLFEYFSETQRNKGNFPGRFSGRQFSNSRSEMNVSTLELGDSALYLCASSYGQGAYEQYFGPGTRLTVT.

The rearrangement uses TRBV5-1 and TRBJ2-7, with 9 bases fitting TRBD2. V was clipped by 3 bases and J by 2 bases; unmatched bases: 6. The length of the CDR3 is 15 residues. Germline V lookup: CDR1 SGHRS, CDR2 YFSETQ. CDR3 nucleotide sequence: TGCGCCAGCAGCTCAAATAGCGGGGGAACCTACGAGCAGTACTTC. Encoded protein: CASSSNSGGTYEQYF.

A single count supports this clone. The V gene is TRBV11-2, the J gene TRBJ2-7; perhaps TRBD1 as D (5 bases). Trimming pared 0 bases from V and 9 bases from J, leaving 15 bases between. Germline assignment: CDR1 SGHAT and CDR2 FQNNGV. This CDR3 is 14 amino acids long. CDR3 sequence (DNA): TGTGCCAGCAGCTTAGAGGGGCGCGGTACAGCGCAGTACTTC. Residues: CASSLEGRGTAQYF.

The J gene is TRBJ2-5, the V gene TRBV9; maybe TRBD2 (7 bases). The CDR3 spans 17 residues. Trimming cost V 0 bases and J 0 bases, with 15 bases left between them. Germline loops: CDR1 SGDLS, CDR2 YYNGEE. The CDR3, as DNA: TGTGCCAGCAGCGTAGCGGGGGGCAGCTCCAACCAAGAGACCCAGTACTTC. This gives the protein CASSVAGGSSNQETQYF.

This chain uses TRBV11-2 with TRBJ2-2; D call uncertain. V was shortened by 6 bases and J by 2 bases, with 16 bases between the two germline ends. The CDR3 loop spans 16 amino acids. From germline, CDR1 is SGHAT and CDR2 FQNNGV. The CDR3 DNA reads TGTGCCAGCAGGCAAACTGGCGGAGTTAACACCGGGGAGCTGTTTTTT. This codes for CASRQTGGVNTGELFF.

The chain joins TRBV18 to TRBJ1-2; D is ambiguous. Germline lookup yields CDR1 KGHSH and CDR2 LQKENI. The CDR3 spans 15 residues. V lost 0 bases and J lost 5, with 13 bases in between. The CDR3 spells CASSPPGSATYGYTF. CDR3 DNA: TGTGCCAGCTCACCACCGGGCAGTGCAACATATGGCTACACCTTC.

This clone was detected only once. J is TRBJ1-6 and V is TRBV3-1 (or the pseudogene TRBV3-2); D is unclear. Trimming took 1 base from V and 4 from J, leaving 11 bases between them. This CDR3 is 16 amino acids long. The germline V gene has CDR1 LGHDT and CDR2 YNNKEL (reference sequence). Written as DNA, the CDR3 is TGTGCCAGCAGCCAAGGTTCCGAGCCTTATAATTCACCCCTCCACTTT. Protein: CASSQGSEPYNSPLHF.

The chain links TRBV7-9 to TRBJ1-2; D gene unclear. The CDR3 runs 14 residues. Trimming left V 1 base short and J 4 bases short, with 10 bases between. CDR1 SEHNR and CDR2 FQNEAQ come from the germline V gene (reference sequence). The CDR3, as DNA: TGTGCCAGCAGCTTAGTGCCTCAGGCCTATGGCTACACCTTC. This sequence encodes CASSLVPQAYGYTF.

The V and J genes are TRBV6-1 and TRBJ1-4; 7 bases match TRBD1. Germline V gene sequence: CDR1 MNHNS, CDR2 SASEGT. J was trimmed by 8 bases and V by 3 bases; bases with no gene match: 9. The CDR3 extends over 15 amino acids. Here the CDR3 DNA reads TGTGCCAGCAGTGAGAAGACAGGGCTGAGGGAAAAACTGTTTTTT. Encoded protein: CASSEKTGLREKLFF.

The V and J genes are TRBV3-1 (or the pseudogene TRBV3-2) and TRBJ1-1; tentatively, D is TRBD1 (5 bases). The germline V gene encodes CDR1 LGHDT and CDR2 YNNKEL (reference sequence). The CDR3 loop spans 14 amino acids. Trimming removed 2 bases from V and 5 bases from J, with 12 bases in between. CDR3 protein: CASSQTGERTEAFF. CDR3 coding DNA: TGTGCCAGCAGCCAAACGGGGGAGAGGACTGAAGCTTTCTTT.

This sequence joins TRBV5-1 and TRBJ2-1, with a possible D match to TRBD2 (5 bases). Germline CDR1 is SGHRS and CDR2 is YFSETQ. The CDR3 sequence is 16 residues long. V was cut by 0 bases and J by 3 bases, with 13 bases left in between. This CDR3 is CASSLGTGWGYNEQFF. The CDR3 DNA follows: TGCGCCAGCAGCTTGGGAACGGGATGGGGCTACAATGAGCAGTTCTTC. The full variable domain, in which reference TRBV5-1 and TRBJ2-1 provide the parts outside the CDR3, is KAGVTQTPRYLIKTRGQQVTLSCSPISGHRSVSWYQQTPGQGLQFLFEYFSETQRNKGNFPGRFSGRQFSNSRSEMNVSTLELGDSALYLCASSLGTGWGYNEQFFGPGTRLTVL.